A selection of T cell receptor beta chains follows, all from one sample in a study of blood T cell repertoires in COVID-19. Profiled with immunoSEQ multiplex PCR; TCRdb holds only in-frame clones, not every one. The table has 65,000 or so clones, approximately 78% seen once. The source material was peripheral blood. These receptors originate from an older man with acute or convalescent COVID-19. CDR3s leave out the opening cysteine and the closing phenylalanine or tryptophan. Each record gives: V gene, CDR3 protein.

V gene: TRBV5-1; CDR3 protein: ASSSGGSGNTIY
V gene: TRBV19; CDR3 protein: ASRNRDRGEKLF
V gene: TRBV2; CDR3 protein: ASRRQGNSNQPQH
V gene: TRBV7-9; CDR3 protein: ASSLAGTGGTEAF
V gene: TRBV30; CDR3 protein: AWSLRYGYT
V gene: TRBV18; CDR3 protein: ASSPSRDQPQH
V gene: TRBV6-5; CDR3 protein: ASRTGKTDTQY
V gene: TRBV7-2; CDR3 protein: ASGRPGGLYNEQF
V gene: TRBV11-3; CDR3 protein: ASSLGVVSYEQY
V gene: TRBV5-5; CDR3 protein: ASSLTGGGYT
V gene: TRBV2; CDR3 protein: ASAGTGGYGYT
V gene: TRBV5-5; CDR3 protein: ASSSGVGQAFNIQY
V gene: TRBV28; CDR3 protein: ASTPTQSSGWSGYT
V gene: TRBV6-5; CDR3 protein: ASSYGRGGQPQH
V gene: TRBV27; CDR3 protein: ASSQGGRSPLH
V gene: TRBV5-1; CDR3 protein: ASSAGTGGREQY
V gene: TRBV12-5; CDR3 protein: ASGFGTVTDTQY
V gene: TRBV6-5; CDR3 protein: ASSTTKVDRGYLF
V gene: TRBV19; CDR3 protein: ASKGEGLGTEAF
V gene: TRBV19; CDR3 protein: ASSEWDRGRYTEAF
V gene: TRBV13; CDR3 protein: ASIISRASGGRETQY
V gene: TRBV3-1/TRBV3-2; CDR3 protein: ASSGDSYEQY
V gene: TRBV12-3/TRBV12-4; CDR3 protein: ASSEQSLYEQY
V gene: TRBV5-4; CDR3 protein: ASSRSGGAGEQF
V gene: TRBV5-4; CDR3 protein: ASSRGGGGAYNEQF
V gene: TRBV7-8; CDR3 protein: ASSLAQSRRQPQH
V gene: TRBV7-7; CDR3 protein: ASSLAAGQGNEQY
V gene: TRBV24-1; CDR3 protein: ATSDNEHGSNQPQH
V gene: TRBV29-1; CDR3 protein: SGKLEVNTEAF
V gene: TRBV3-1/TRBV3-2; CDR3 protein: ASSQAQVGTYEQY
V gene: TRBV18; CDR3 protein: ASSPKQTNQPQH
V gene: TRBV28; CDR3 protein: ASSSAGGADYGYT
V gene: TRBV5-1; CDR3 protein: ASSLALGSTYEQY
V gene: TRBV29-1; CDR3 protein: SVDTGNYGYT
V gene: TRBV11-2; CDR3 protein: ASSLQSWAPYEQY